This TCR beta chain came from a study of CD8+CD57+ T cells in acquired aplastic anemia. Study-wide context: On average, sorted CD4+ and CD8+ cells gave around 3 ug of DNA. Findings and limits, study-wide: CD8+ Simpson's diversity in patients was not significantly different from that in controls. Patients and controls had in common some 30 CD8+ CDR3 sequences.

The CDR3 sequence is 16 residues long. Losses at the gene ends were 6 bases for V and 2 bases for J; bases not matched to a gene: 11. The V gene's germline CDR1 is SGHAT and CDR2 FQNNGV. At least ten counts were recorded for this clonotype. The antigen is unknown. The use of genomic DNA as template underpinned the TCR beta VDJ and CDR3 profiling. Each CDR3 protein is one row after TCRdb ran MiXCR on the reads. The sample consists of about 170,000 distinct CDR3 sequences, about 45% of them appearing once. All sequencing subjects had displayed CD8+CD57+ cell expansion on flow cytometry. The chain combines TRBV11-2 with TRBJ2-5; TRBD2 matches 8 bases. This TCR derives from a human donor with aplastic anemia. The sequencing input was sorted CD4+, CD8+, or CD8+CD57+ T cells (not recorded which) from PBMCs. The CDR3 coding sequence is TGTGCCAGCAGTCTTTCCCCGGGACTAGGGCAAGAGACCCAGTACTTC. Protein product: CASSLSPGLGQETQYF.